The TCR beta chain under discussion was sequenced for a study of T-cell reconstitution after alpha-beta-depleted transplantation in children. Regarding the study as a whole: There were some patients whose high TCRbeta diversity at day 60 came from surviving recipient T cells and thymic progenitors. Reported findings indicate that, about two months after transplant, alpha-beta T cells came from several hundred expanded clones, which were derived from non-depleted graft cells.

The CDR3 length is 11 residues. The V gene's germline CDR1 is SGHTA and CDR2 FQGNSA. V was cut by 5 bases and J by 7 bases, with 7 bases left in between. This clonotype was detected a few times. Its antigen is still unknown. Unique molecular identifiers were built into the TCRbeta library. TCRdb reanalysed the PCR reads using MiXCR and keeps one entry per CDR3 protein. The table records approximately 800,000 distinct CDR3 sequences, about 15% of them present only once. The chain couples TRBV7-2 to TRBJ2-3, with D unresolved. This specimen consisted of PBMCs, mostly from graft donor cells, obtained 360 days after TCRalphabeta/CD19-depleted stem cell transplant. The TCR comes from a male patient under 18 who had a stem cell transplant for acute lymphoblastic leukemia, so the T cells may come from the graft donor. CDR3 nucleotides: TGTGCCAGCAGCCGCTCGAATACGCAGTATTTT. The encoded protein is CASSRSNTQYF. The complete variable domain, with remaining parts taken from reference TRBV7-2 and TRBJ2-3, reads GAGVSQSPSNKVTEKGKDVELRCDPISGHTALYWYRQSLGQGLEFLIYFQGNSAPDKSGLPSDRFSAERTGGSVSTLTIQRTQQEDSAVYLCASSRSNTQYFGPGTRLTVL.